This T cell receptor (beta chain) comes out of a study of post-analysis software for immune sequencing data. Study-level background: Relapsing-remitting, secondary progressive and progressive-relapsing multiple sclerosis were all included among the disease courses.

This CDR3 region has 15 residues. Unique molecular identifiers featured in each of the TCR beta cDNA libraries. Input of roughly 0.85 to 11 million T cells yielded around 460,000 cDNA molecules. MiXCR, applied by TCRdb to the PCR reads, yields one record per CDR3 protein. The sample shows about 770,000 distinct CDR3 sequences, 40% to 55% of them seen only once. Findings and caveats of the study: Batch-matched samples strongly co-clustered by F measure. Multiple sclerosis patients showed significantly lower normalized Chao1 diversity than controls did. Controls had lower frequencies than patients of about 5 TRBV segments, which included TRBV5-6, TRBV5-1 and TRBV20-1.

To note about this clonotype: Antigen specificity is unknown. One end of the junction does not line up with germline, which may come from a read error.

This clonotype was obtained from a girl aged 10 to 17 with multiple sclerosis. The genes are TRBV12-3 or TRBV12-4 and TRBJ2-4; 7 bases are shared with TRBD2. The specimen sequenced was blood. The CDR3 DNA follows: TGTGCCAGCAGTTTGGGAGGGAGTTCCAAGAACATTCAGTACTTC. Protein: CASSLGGSSKNIQYF.